This T cell receptor (beta chain) was profiled in a study of CD8 T cells in ankylosing spondylitis. The study's findings and limits: Disease-linked clones had a CD8+ phenotype and relatively low frequency in peripheral blood. About 8 highly homologous variants made up a TCR beta motif, and this motif appeared characteristic of ankylosing spondylitis blood. Before this, some motif variants had been reported in reactive arthritis synovial fluid and blood. Researchers reportedly found disease-linked clones significantly enriched in matched ankylosing spondylitis synovial fluid.

The ends lost 6 bases at V and 7 bases at J; junction bases unmatched: 5. The CDR3 sequence is 15 residues long. TCRdb fed the 5' RACE reads into MiXCR, producing one record per CDR3 protein. The table records about 360,000 distinct CDR3 sequences, approximately 22% of them present only once. This clonotype was seen repeatedly, ten times or more. Its specificity is not known. The receptor was derived from a male donor with ankylosing spondylitis or in good health (not recorded which). The chain has TRBV12-3 or TRBV12-4 and TRBJ2-1; 14 bases are a match to TRBD2. The specimen sequenced was blood, either unsorted or a sorted T cell fraction (not recorded which). CDR3 nucleotides: TGTGCCAGCAGCCCGACTAGCGGGGGGGCAAATGAGCAGTTCTTC. This gives the protein CASSPTSGGANEQFF.